Below are 15 T cell receptor beta chains sequenced from a single sample in a study of blood T cell repertoires in COVID-19. Assay: immunoSEQ multiplex PCR; the TCRdb copy retains only in-frame clones and omits some. The sample carries about 78,000 clones, more than 75% recorded once. The sequenced sample consisted of peripheral blood. These receptors were taken from a man aged 50 to 59 with active or convalescent COVID-19.

The gene calls are TRBV28 and TRBJ1-4; D is possibly TRBD1 (6 bases). Germline values: CDR1 MDHEN, CDR2 SYDVKM. The CDR3 runs to 14 residues. With 6 bases removed from V and 14 bases from J, the gap between germline ends came to 22 bases. The DNA of the CDR3 is TGTGCCAGCAGCTCATTTGGGACACCCTTCTACCTGTTTTTT. Its translation: CASSSFGTPFYLFF.

This rearrangement joins TRBV24-1 to TRBJ2-1; 10 nucleotides line up with TRBD2. V trimming: 8 bases; J trimming: 0 bases; junction bases outside the gene matches: 12. The CDR3 has 18 amino acids. The germline gives CDR1 KGHDR, CDR2 SFDVKD. Here the CDR3 DNA reads TGTGCCACCATCCCGACTAGCGGGCCATGGCCCTCCTACAATGAGCAGTTCTTC. As protein: CATIPTSGPWPSYNEQFF.

The CDR3 DNA reads as TGTGCCAGCTCACCTGAGACAGGGGGTTACTACGAGCAGTACTTC. The encoded protein is CASSPETGGYYEQYF. This chain uses TRBV18 with TRBJ2-7; 9 positions match TRBD1. The CDR3 has 15 amino acids. The junction had 6 bases not matched to a gene; V was cut back by 3 bases and J by 3 bases. The germline CDR1 and CDR2 sequences are KGHSH and LQKENI.

The chain is built from TRBV19 and TRBJ1-1, with no clear D. Looked up from germline, CDR1 is LNHDA and CDR2 is SQIVND (reference sequence). V was cut by 3 bases and J by 1 base, with 3 bases left in between. The CDR3 runs to 12 residues. CDR3 sequence: CASSIRNTEAFF. The DNA of the CDR3 is TGTGCCAGTAGTATCAGGAACACTGAAGCTTTCTTT.

Here the CDR3 reads CASSWGGDSYEQYF. Here the CDR3 DNA reads TGTGCCAGCAGCTGGGGCGGGGACTCCTACGAGCAGTACTTC. The gene calls are TRBV9 and TRBJ2-7; weak D call: TRBD2 (6 bases). Germline V gene sequence: CDR1 SGDLS, CDR2 YYNGEE. This CDR3 is 14 amino acids long. V was cut by 4 bases and J by 0 bases, with 11 bases left in between.

This sequence joins TRBV20-1 and TRBJ2-7; tentative D call: TRBD2 (6 bases). CDR1 DFQATT and CDR2 SNEGSKA come from the germline V gene (reference sequence). CDR3 length: 11 residues. V was cut by 3 bases and J by 7 bases, with 10 bases left in between. CDR3 amino acids: CSASSGGEQYV. The CDR3 DNA follows: TGCAGTGCTAGCAGTGGAGGGGAGCAGTACGTC.

The chain is built from TRBV3-1 (or the pseudogene TRBV3-2) and TRBJ1-1; D is unclear. V was pared by 1 base and J by 4 bases, with 10 bases between. Germline-derived CDR1 and CDR2 are LGHDT and YNNKEL (reference sequence). The CDR3 loop spans 14 amino acids. The CDR3 loop is CASSQVPGTTEAFF. CDR3 nucleotide sequence: TGTGCCAGCAGCCAAGTGCCGGGAACCACTGAAGCTTTCTTT.

V gene TRBV6-6 combines with J gene TRBJ1-3, with 7 nucleotides matching TRBD1. The CDR3 spans 16 residues. With V trimmed by 2 bases and J by 1 base, 5 bases remained unmatched. Germline loops: CDR1 MNHNY, CDR2 SVGAGI (reference sequence). In DNA, the CDR3 is TGTGCCAGCAGTTACCTCAGGGGGTTATCTGGAAACACCATATATTTT. Translating it yields CASSYLRGLSGNTIYF.

The V gene is TRBV15, the J gene TRBJ1-6; D may be TRBD1 (6 bases). With 1 base removed from V and 7 bases from J, the gap between germline ends came to 8 bases. CDR3 length equals 14 residues. Germline loops: CDR1 LNHNV, CDR2 YYDKDF (reference sequence). The CDR3 DNA follows: TGTGCCACCAGCAGAGGACAGGAGAATTCACCCCTCCACTTT. The encoded protein is CATSRGQENSPLHF.

The J gene is TRBJ2-3, the V gene TRBV29-1; D unresolved. The CDR3 is 13 amino acids. Germline V gives CDR1 SQVTM, CDR2 ANQGSEA. V was trimmed by 6 bases and J by 2 bases, leaving 12 bases between them. The CDR3 region is CSVYAEYTDTQYF. The CDR3 DNA follows: TGCAGCGTCTACGCGGAGTACACAGATACGCAGTATTTT.

The chain links TRBV19 to TRBJ1-5; no clear D gene. Germline loops: CDR1 LNHDA, CDR2 SQIVND (reference sequence). The CDR3 has 16 residues. The germline V and J ends were trimmed by 7 bases and 0 bases, with 16 bases remaining between them. DNA of the CDR3: TGTGCCAGTACCGATCGGGCCGGGGATAGCAATCAGCCCCAGCATTTT. Translated: CASTDRAGDSNQPQHF.

The CDR3 here is CASTGTVNSPLHF. DNA for the CDR3: TGTGCCTCGACGGGGACAGTCAATTCACCCCTCCACTTT. The chain couples TRBV30 to TRBJ1-6; TRBD1 aligns across 7 bases. The CDR3 has 13 residues. Germline CDR1 is GTSNPN and CDR2 is SVGIG (reference sequence). With 7 bases clipped from V and 7 bases from J, the junction kept 7 bases outside the gene matches. The whole variable domain, remainder taken from reference TRBV30 and TRBJ1-6, is SQTIHQWPATLVQPVGSPLSLECTVEGTSNPNLYWYRQAAGRGLQLLFYSVGIGQISSEVPQNLSASRPQDRQFILSSKKLLLSDSGFYLCASTGTVNSPLHFGNGTRLTVT.

V and J are TRBV6-5 and TRBJ2-3; D not resolved. Germline V gene lookup returns CDR1 MNHEY and CDR2 SVGAGI. This CDR3 is built from 12 residues. Trimming pared 7 bases from V and 2 bases from J, leaving 7 bases between. The CDR3 DNA is TGTGCCAGCACCAGGATCACAGATACGCAGTATTTT. Residues: CASTRITDTQYF.

The J gene is TRBJ2-5, the V gene TRBV14, with D possibly TRBD1 on 5 matching bases. CDR3 length: 15 residues. V gave up 4 bases and J gave up 2 bases, with 14 bases separating them. The germline CDR1 and CDR2 sequences are SGHDN and FVKESK. The CDR3 sequence: CASSPGGRTQETQYF. DNA of the CDR3: TGTGCCAGCAGCCCCGGCGGCCGGACACAAGAGACCCAGTACTTC.

V gene TRBV5-1 combines with J gene TRBJ1-2; D is undetermined. The germline V gene has CDR1 SGHRS and CDR2 YFSETQ. The length of the CDR3 is 16 residues. V lost 2 bases, J lost 3 bases, and 17 bases lay in between. Here the CDR3 DNA reads TGCGCCAGCAGCTTAGCGGAACGGGAGGATGACTATGGCTACACCTTC. Encoded protein: CASSLAEREDDYGYTF.